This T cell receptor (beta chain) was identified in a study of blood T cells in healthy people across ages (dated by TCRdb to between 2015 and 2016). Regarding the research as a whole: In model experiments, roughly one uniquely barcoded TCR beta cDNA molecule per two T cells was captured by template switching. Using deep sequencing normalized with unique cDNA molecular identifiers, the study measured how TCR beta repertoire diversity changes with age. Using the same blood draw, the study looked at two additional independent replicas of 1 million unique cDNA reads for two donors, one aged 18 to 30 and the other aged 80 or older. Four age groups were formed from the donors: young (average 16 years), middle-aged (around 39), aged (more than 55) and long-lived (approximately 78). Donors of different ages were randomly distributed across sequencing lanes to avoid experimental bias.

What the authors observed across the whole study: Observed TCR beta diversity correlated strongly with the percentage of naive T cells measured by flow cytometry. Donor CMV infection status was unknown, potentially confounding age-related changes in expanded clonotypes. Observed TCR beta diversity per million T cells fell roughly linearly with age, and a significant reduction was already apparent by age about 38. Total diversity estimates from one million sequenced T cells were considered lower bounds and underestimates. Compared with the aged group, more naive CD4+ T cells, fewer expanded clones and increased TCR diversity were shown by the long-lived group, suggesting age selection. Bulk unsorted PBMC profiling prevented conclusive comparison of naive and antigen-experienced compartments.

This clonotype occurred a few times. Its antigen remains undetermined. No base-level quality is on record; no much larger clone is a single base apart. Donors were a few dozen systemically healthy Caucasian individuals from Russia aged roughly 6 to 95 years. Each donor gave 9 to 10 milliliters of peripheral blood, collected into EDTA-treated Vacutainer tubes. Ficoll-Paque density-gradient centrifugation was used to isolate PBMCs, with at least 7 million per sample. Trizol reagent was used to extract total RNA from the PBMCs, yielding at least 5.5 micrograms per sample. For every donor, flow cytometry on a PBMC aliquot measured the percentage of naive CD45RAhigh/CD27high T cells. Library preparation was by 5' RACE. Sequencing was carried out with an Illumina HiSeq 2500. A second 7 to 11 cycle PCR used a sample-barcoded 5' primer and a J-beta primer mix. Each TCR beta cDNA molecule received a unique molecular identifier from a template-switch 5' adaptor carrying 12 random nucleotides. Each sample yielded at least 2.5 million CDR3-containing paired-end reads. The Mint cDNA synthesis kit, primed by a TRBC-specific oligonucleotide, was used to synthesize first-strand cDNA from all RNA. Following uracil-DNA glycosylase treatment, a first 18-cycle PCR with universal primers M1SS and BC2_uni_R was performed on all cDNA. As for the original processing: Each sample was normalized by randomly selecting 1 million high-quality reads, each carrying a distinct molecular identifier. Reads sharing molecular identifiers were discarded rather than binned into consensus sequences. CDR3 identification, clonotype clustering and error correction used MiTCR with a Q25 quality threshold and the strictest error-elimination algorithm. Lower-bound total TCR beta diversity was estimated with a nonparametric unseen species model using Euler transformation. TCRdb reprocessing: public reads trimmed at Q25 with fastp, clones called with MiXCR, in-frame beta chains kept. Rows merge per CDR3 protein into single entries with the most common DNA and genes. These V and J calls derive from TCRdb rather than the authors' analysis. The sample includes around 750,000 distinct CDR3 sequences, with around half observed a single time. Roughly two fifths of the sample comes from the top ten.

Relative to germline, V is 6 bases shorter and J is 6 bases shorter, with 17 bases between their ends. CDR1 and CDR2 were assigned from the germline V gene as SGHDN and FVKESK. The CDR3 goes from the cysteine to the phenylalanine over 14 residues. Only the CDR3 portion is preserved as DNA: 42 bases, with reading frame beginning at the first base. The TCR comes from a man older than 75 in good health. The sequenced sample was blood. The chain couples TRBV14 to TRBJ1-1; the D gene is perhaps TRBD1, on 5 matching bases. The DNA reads TGTGCCAGCAGTTCCCTCGGGGCAACACCTGAAGCTTTCTTT. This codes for CASSSLGATPEAFF. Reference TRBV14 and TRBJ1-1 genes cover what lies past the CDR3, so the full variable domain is EAGVTQFPSHSVIEKGQTVTLRCDPISGHDNLYWYRRVMGKEIKFLLHFVKESKQDESGMPNNRFLAERTGGTYSTLKVQPAELEDSGVYFCASSSLGATPEAFFGQGTRLTVV.